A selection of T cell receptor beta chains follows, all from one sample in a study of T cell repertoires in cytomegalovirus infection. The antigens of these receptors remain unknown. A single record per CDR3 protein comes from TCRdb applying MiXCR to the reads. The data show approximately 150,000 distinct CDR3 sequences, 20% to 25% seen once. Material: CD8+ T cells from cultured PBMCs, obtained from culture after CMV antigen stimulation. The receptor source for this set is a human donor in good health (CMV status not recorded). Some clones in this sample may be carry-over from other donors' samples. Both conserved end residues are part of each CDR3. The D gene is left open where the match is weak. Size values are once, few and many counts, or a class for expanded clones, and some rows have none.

CASSLAGRRDTEAFF	few	NA	TRBV7-2	TRBJ1-1
CASSIRTGSNQPQHF	many	NA	TRBV7-8	TRBJ1-5
CASPTDLLYGYTF	NA	NA	TRBV6-2/TRBV6-3	TRBJ1-2
CASSLVQDNYDEQFF	few	NA	TRBV7-6	TRBJ2-1
CASSEQTGRTSEQYF	many	TRBD1	TRBV7-9	TRBJ2-7
CASSLSDGSNQPQHF	NA	NA	TRBV12-3/TRBV12-4	TRBJ1-5
CASSPTAAQPQHF	few	NA	TRBV27	TRBJ1-5
CASSQDWDRVEAFF	few	TRBD1	TRBV4-2	TRBJ1-1
CASSSTRDRQETQYF	NA	TRBD1	TRBV12-3/TRBV12-4	TRBJ2-5
CASRPRLGYEQYF	NA	NA	TRBV4-1	TRBJ2-7
CASSKPPGQGAYEQYF	NA	TRBD1	TRBV7-9	TRBJ2-7
CASSDYSHLSYEQYF	NA	NA	TRBV6-6	TRBJ2-7
CASSSTGTRRLEQFF	few	TRBD2	TRBV11-3	TRBJ2-1
CASFSTGFPWGANVLTF	NA	NA	TRBV7-2	TRBJ2-6
CSVASAGVTDTQYF	once	TRBD2	TRBV29-1	TRBJ2-3
CASSERRSNEQYF	NA	NA	TRBV6-1	TRBJ2-7
CATSGGTGGTDTQYF	NA	TRBD1	TRBV15	TRBJ2-3
CASSSGLAGGADTQYF	NA	TRBD2	TRBV7-9	TRBJ2-3
CASSQYGGGSSYEQYF	few	NA	TRBV7-2	TRBJ2-7
CASRPGGGDTQYF	NA	TRBD2	TRBV28	TRBJ2-3
CASSLETMGTEAFF	NA	NA	TRBV5-5	TRBJ1-1
CASSYSGQASYEQYF	NA	TRBD1	TRBV6-2/TRBV6-3	TRBJ2-7
CASSEIQGWDAFF	few	NA	TRBV6-6	TRBJ1-1
CASSSEGGNTEAFF	NA	NA	TRBV7-8	TRBJ1-1
CASSLVDPGRYSNQPQHF	few	NA	TRBV7-2	TRBJ1-5
CAIRAPGQPSLGGYTF	NA	NA	TRBV10-3	TRBJ1-2
CASSSYRLSSYNEQFF	few	NA	TRBV7-6	TRBJ2-1
CASSPRRGQGRLNTEAFF	NA	TRBD1	TRBV7-3	TRBJ1-1
CASSTGTGSYTF	NA	TRBD1	TRBV5-6	TRBJ1-2
CASSLYGTGGQPQHF	few	TRBD1	TRBV7-8	TRBJ1-5
CASSQTSSGTVSDGYTF	NA	TRBD1	TRBV4-3	TRBJ1-2
CASSSYTTGTLYNEQFF	once	NA	TRBV5-1	TRBJ2-1
CAMLGPHGEQFF	NA	NA	TRBV2	TRBJ2-1
CASSQAPANTEAFF	few	NA	TRBV4-3	TRBJ1-1
CASSFGSTDTQYF	NA	NA	TRBV7-6	TRBJ2-3
CASSLIRDHEQYF	NA	NA	TRBV7-7	TRBJ2-7
CASSLARVSQYF	few	NA	TRBV7-9	TRBJ2-5
CASSSHREQPQHF	NA	NA	TRBV7-2	TRBJ1-5
CASSYHERDGYTF	NA	NA	TRBV6-2/TRBV6-3	TRBJ1-2
CASSPSGGSNEQFF	NA	TRBD2	TRBV19	TRBJ2-1
CASSSRAQETQYF	NA	NA	TRBV7-9	TRBJ2-5
CASSLGTASNEKLFF	NA	NA	TRBV7-9	TRBJ1-4
CASNLVGGYNEQFF	NA	NA	TRBV12-3/TRBV12-4	TRBJ2-1
CASSSSGSGSYEQYF	few	NA	TRBV7-3	TRBJ2-7
CASNYAGLAGGHSYEQYF	NA	TRBD2	TRBV6-2/TRBV6-3	TRBJ2-7
CASSPKSSYEQYF	few	NA	TRBV7-9	TRBJ2-7
CSVVIGEGPLSYEQYF	NA	TRBD2	TRBV29-1	TRBJ2-7
CASSSLGLSYEQYF	NA	NA	TRBV12-3/TRBV12-4	TRBJ2-7
CASSRDRGPNSPLHF	NA	TRBD1	TRBV4-1	TRBJ1-6
CASSQEWSSPQHF	few	NA	TRBV4-3	TRBJ1-5
CASSLPRDRGSYEQYF	NA	TRBD1	TRBV7-2	TRBJ2-7
CATSRGQGYSPLHF	few	TRBD1	TRBV15	TRBJ1-6
CASSQDSGFNQPQHF	NA	NA	TRBV4-3	TRBJ1-5
CASSLTGAYGYTF	few	TRBD1	TRBV7-9	TRBJ1-2
CASSPTVSYNEQFF	NA	NA	TRBV5-1	TRBJ2-1
CASSPGTLNLEKLFF	few	NA	TRBV7-9	TRBJ1-4
CASRDFVNTEAFF	NA	NA	TRBV25-1	TRBJ1-1
CASSQALGFSYEQYF	few	NA	TRBV4-1	TRBJ2-7